This T cell receptor beta chain was captured by sequencing in a study of control samples from healthy donors and cancer patients. The CDR3 covers 12 residues. Germline CDR1 and CDR2: LGHNT and FRNRAP. V lost 2 bases, J lost 5 bases, and 6 bases lay in between. Generated by immunoSEQ multiplex PCR, the TCRdb table keeps only in-frame clones and is missing some. Of about 180,000 clones in the sample, around 94% are singletons; the top ten hold 1.3% to 1.5%. This clonotype was obtained from a woman aged 18-30 years in good health. The sample was blood. The chain recombines TRBV12-5 with TRBJ2-5; D is unclear. CDR3 region: CASGLPTETQYF. CDR3 DNA: TGTGCTAGTGGTTTGCCAACTGAGACCCAGTACTTC.